Reported below is one T cell receptor beta chain. What it recognizes is unknown. The CDR3 spans 15 residues. The V segment lost 4 bases and the J segment 0 bases; nucleotides outside the gene matches: 5. CDR1 and CDR2 from the germline V gene are SGHRS and YFSETQ. The data originate from a study of OX40 agonist ivuxolimab in advanced cancers. General study results and limits: Expanded peripheral T-cell antigen specificity went undetermined.

This table comes from immunoSEQ multiplex PCR, and its TCRdb copy is limited to in-frame clones, with some not included. The sample lists tens of thousands of clones, more than 75% occurring once. The starting material was CD4+ or CD8+ T cells sorted from blood, obtained in a trial of the OX40 agonist ivuxolimab. The chain couples TRBV5-1 to TRBJ2-7; TRBD1 matches 9 bases. The source of this sequence is an adult with an advanced solid tumor such as melanoma, head and neck, liver or kidney cancer. CDR3 sequence: CASSLGTGNSYEQYF. For the CDR3, the DNA is TGCGCCAGCAGCCTCGGGACAGGGAACTCCTACGAGCAGTACTTC.